The 5 T cell receptor beta chains listed next were all sequenced from one sample in a study of OX40 agonist ivuxolimab in advanced cancers. The library was generated by the immunoSEQ multiplex PCR assay. TCRdb stores this immuneACCESS table with in-frame sequences only. Part of the clones is absent; in the studies checked, under half of the shortfall reflects unresolved V genes, and no reason is known for the rest. This sample comprises fewer than 75,000 clones, roughly 91% of them detected only once. Around 0.8% of the sample is in the top ten clones. Sequences were derived from CD4+ or CD8+ T cells sorted from blood, sampled in a trial of the OX40 agonist ivuxolimab. The origin of the receptors is an adult with an advanced solid tumor such as melanoma, head and neck, liver or kidney cancer.

The rearrangement joins TRBV5-4 to TRBJ2-5; tentatively, D is TRBD1 (6 bases). This CDR3 has 14 residues. Germline CDR1 reads SGHNT; CDR2 reads YYREEE (reference sequence). Between the trimmed V and J ends, which lost 4 bases and 4 bases, there was a span of 14 bases. CDR3 protein: CASSRGQRGETQYF. Written as DNA, the CDR3 is TGTGCCAGCAGCCGGGGACAACGGGGAGAGACCCAGTACTTC.

CDR3 sequence reads: CASSSRGGKETQYF. CDR3 nucleotide sequence: TGTGCCAGCAGCTCTCGGGGAGGGAAAGAGACCCAGTACTTC. V and J are TRBV7-8 and TRBJ2-5, with 7 nucleotides matching TRBD2. J lost 3 bases, V lost 4 bases, and 5 bases had no gene match. Germline-derived CDR1 and CDR2 are SGHVS and FQNEAQ. This CDR3 has 14 amino acids.

The J gene is TRBJ2-5, the V gene TRBV30; possibly TRBD2 for D (5 bases). The CDR3 has 14 residues. With 0 bases removed from V and 7 bases from J, the gap between germline ends came to 15 bases. Germline lookup yields CDR1 GTSNPN and CDR2 SVGIG (reference sequence). The DNA of the CDR3 is TGTGCCTGGAGTGTAGGAGGCCCCGCAGGGACCCAGTACTTC. Translated, it gives CAWSVGGPAGTQYF.

The genes are TRBV6-1 and TRBJ2-5; 7 positions match TRBD1. The J call may be mistaken, given a closer DNA end match to TRBJ2-7. Germline CDR1 and CDR2: MNHNS and SASEGT. The CDR3 length is 18 residues. The DNA of the CDR3 is TGTGCCAGCAGTGTGCTTTTTTTTCCGACAGGGCTACCCTACGAGCAGTACTTC. It is translated as CASSVLFFPTGLPYEQYF.

V gene TRBV6-5 combines with J gene TRBJ2-7; D is unresolved. The CDR3 runs 13 residues. The V end was cut by 6 bases, the J end by 6 bases, with 15 bases between. Germline CDR1 MNHEY, CDR2 SVGAGI. This CDR3 is CASSPDDWGEQYF. In DNA, the CDR3 is TGTGCCAGCAGCCCGGATGACTGGGGCGAGCAGTACTTC.